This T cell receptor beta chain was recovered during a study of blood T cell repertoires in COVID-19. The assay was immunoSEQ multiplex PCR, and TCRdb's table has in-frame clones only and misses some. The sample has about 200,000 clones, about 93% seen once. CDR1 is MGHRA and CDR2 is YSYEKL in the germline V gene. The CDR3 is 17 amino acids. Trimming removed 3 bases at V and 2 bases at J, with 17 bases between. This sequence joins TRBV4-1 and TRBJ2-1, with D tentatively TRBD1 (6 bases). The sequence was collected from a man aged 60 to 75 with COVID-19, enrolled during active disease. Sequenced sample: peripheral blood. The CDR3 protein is CASSHPDSDTAYNEQFF. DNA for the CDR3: TGCGCCAGCAGCCACCCGGACAGTGATACGGCCTACAATGAGCAGTTCTTC.